This TCR beta chain was retrieved from a study of type 1 regulatory T cells. Study in general: T-allo10 is an in vitro-generated, Tr1-enriched CD4 T cell product specific for alloantigen.

Regarding this clonotype: The antigen remains undetermined.

TCRdb processed the reads anew with MiXCR; each CDR3 protein has one entry. The profile covers 20,000 to 25,000 distinct CDR3 sequences, with roughly 45% appearing a single time and 4.5% to 5.5% taken by the ten largest. V shed 3 bases and J 3 bases; nucleotides not matched to a gene: 1. Per the germline V gene, CDR1 is DFQATT and CDR2 is SNEGSKA (reference sequence). This CDR3 is 14 amino acids long. The receptor comes from a human donor in good health. Sequencing used cultured T cells, either the whole culture or a sorted T cell fraction (not recorded which). V usage is TRBV20-1 and J usage is TRBJ2-3; 12 bases map to TRBD2. The CDR3: CSASLAGGTDTQYF. The DNA for the CDR3 is TGCAGTGCTAGTCTAGCGGGGGGGACAGATACGCAGTATTTT.